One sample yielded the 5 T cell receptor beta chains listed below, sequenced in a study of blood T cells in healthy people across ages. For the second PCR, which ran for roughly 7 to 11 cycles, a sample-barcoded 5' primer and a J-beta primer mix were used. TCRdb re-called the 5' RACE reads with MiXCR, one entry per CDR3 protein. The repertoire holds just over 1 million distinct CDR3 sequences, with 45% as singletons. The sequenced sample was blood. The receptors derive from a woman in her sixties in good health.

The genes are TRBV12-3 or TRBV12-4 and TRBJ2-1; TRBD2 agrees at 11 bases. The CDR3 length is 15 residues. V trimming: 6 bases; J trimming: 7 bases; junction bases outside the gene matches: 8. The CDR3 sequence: CASSLRLAGRNEQFF. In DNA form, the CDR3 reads TGTGCCAGCAGCCTCCGACTAGCGGGAAGGAATGAGCAGTTCTTC.

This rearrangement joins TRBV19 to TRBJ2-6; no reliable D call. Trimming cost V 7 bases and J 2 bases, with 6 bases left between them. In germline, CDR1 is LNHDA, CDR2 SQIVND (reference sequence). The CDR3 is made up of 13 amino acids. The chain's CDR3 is CASNRAGANVLTF. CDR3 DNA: TGTGCCAGTAATCGCGCTGGGGCCAACGTCCTGACTTTC.

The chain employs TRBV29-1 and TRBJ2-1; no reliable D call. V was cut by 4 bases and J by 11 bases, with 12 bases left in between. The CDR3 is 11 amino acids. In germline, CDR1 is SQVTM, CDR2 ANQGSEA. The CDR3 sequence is CSVVGTRKQFF. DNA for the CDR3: TGCAGCGTTGTGGGTACAAGGAAGCAGTTCTTC.

CDR3 in amino acids: CASSVDTSNIQYF. The CDR3 DNA follows: TGTGCCAGCAGCGTAGACACTTCCAACATTCAGTACTTC. The J gene is TRBJ2-4, the V gene TRBV9; no reliable D call. Per the germline V gene, CDR1 is SGDLS and CDR2 is YYNGEE. This CDR3 spans 13 amino acids. V was pared by 0 bases and J by 7 bases, with 8 bases between.

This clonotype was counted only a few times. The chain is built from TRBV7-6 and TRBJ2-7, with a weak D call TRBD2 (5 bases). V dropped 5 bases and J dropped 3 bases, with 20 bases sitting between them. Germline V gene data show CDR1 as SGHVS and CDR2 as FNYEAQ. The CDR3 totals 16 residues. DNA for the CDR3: TGTGCCAGCAGCCCAGGAGCACAAAGCGGTCACTACGAGCAGTACTTC. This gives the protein CASSPGAQSGHYEQYF.